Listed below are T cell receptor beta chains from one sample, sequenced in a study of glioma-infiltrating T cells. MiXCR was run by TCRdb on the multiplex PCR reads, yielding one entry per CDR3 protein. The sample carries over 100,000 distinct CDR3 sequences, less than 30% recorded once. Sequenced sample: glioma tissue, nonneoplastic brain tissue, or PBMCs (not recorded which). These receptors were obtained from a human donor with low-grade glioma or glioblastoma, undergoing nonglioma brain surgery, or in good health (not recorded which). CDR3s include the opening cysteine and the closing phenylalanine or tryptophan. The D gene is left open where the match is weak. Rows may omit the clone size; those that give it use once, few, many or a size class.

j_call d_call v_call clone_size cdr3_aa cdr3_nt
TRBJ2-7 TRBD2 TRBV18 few CASSLRTSLYYEQYF TGTGCCAGCTCACTTCGGACTAGCTTGTACTACGAGCAGTACTTC
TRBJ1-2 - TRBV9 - CASSVNKYGGYYGYTF TGCGCCAGCAGCGTAAATAAGTACGGGGGGTACTATGGCTACACCTTC
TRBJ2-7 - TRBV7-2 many CASSLYWGAEEQYF TGTGCCAGCAGCTTATATTGGGGGGCAGAAGAGCAGTACTTC
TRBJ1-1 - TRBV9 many CASSVVGDNTEAFF TGTGCCAGCAGCGTAGTAGGGGATAACACTGAAGCTTTCTTT
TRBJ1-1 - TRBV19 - CASSIVGMIGTEAFF TGTGCCAGTAGTATAGTAGGGATGATTGGCACTGAAGCTTTCTTT
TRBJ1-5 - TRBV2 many CASSDVTKGSNQPQHF TGTGCCAGCAGTGATGTGACGAAAGGAAGCAATCAGCCCCAGCATTTT
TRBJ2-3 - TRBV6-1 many CASSSLLEQYF TGTGCCAGCAGTTCCCTCCTGGAGCAGTATTTT
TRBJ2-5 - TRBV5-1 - CASSLAARRETQYF TGCGCCAGCAGCTTGGCCGCCAGGAGGGAGACCCAGTACTTC
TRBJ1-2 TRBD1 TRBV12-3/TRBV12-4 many CASRPGQPNYGYTF TGTGCCAGCAGACCGGGACAGCCAAACTATGGCTACACCTTC
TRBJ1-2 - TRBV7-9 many CASSSPQGGSSRVQFGYGYTF TGTGCCAGCAGCTCCCCGCAGGGAGGCTCTTCAAGGGTCCAGTTTGGTTATGGCTACACCTTC
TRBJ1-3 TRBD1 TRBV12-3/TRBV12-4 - CASSPRTGGESGNTIYF TGTGCCAGCAGTCCCCGGACAGGGGGCGAATCTGGAAACACCATATATTTT
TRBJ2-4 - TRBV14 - CASSQSHIQYF TGTGCCAGCAGCCAATCGCACATTCAGTACTTC
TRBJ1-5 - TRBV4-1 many CASSQYWGSNQPQHF TGCGCCAGCAGCCAATATTGGGGTAGCAATCAGCCCCAGCATTTT
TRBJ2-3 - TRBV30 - CALERRFLSDTQYF TGTGCCCTCGAAAGGCGTTTTCTATCAGATACGCAGTATTTT
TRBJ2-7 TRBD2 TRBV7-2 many CASSSGLAGGTEQYF TGTGCCAGCAGCTCGGGACTAGCGGGAGGAACCGAGCAGTACTTC
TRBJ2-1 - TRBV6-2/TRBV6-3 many CASSPRVHEQFF TGTGCCAGCAGCCCCAGGGTGCATGAGCAGTTCTTC
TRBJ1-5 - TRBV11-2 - CASSLHRAVSFQPQHF TGTGCCAGCAGCTTACATCGCGCAGTTAGCTTTCAGCCCCAGCATTTT
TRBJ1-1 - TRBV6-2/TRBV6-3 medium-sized CASSYVPGEAFF TGTGCCAGCAGCTACGTGCCGGGGGAAGCTTTCTTT
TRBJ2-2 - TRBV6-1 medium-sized CASSQSRVANTGELFF TGTGCCAGCAGCCAATCAAGGGTCGCGAACACCGGGGAGCTGTTTTTT
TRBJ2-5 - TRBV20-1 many CSPGHQETQYF TGCAGTCCGGGACACCAAGAGACCCAGTACTTC
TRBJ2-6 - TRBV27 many CASSFGSGANVLTF TGTGCCAGCAGTTTCGGGTCTGGGGCCAACGTCCTGACTTTC
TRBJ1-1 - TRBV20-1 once CSARFRGGVVEAFF TGCAGTGCTAGATTCCGAGGGGGGGTGGTTGAAGCTTTCTTT
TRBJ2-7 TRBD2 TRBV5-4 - CASSDGRTSGLEQYF TGTGCCAGCAGCGACGGGAGGACTAGCGGGCTCGAGCAGTACTTC
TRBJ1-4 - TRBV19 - CASSILTRASGEKLFF TGTGCCAGTAGTATACTTACGAGGGCCTCCGGTGAAAAACTGTTTTTT